Listed below are T cell receptor beta chains from one sample, sequenced in a study of radiotherapy plus CTLA-4 blockade in lung cancer. Here immunoSEQ multiplex PCR was the method, and the copy in TCRdb shows in-frame clones only, minus some. The profile shows about 88,000 clones, roughly 78% of them singletons. This specimen was peripheral blood, taken from a patient treated with radiotherapy plus ipilimumab. The receptors shown here come from a human donor with non-small cell lung cancer that progressed on radiotherapy plus ipilimumab. Each CDR3 is given with its conserved first and last residue. D genes are given only for firm matches. Not all rows give a size; the values are once, few, many and, for expanded clones, a class.

clone_size | j_call | v_call | d_call | cdr3_nt | cdr3_aa
once | TRBJ2-3 | TRBV5-1 | . | TGCGCCAGCGGCCGGCGGCTATCGAGCACAGATACGCAGTATTTT | CASGRRLSSTDTQYF
. | TRBJ2-7 | TRBV27 | TRBD2 | TGTGCCAGCAGCCTAGCGGGAGGATCCCACGAGCAGTACTTC | CASSLAGGSHEQYF
medium-sized | TRBJ2-7 | TRBV19 | . | TGTGCCAGTAGTGGTTCCTCAGGGAAGGCCTACGAGCAGTACTTC | CASSGSSGKAYEQYF
. | TRBJ2-7 | TRBV7-9 | . | TGTGCCAGCAGCCCCGGGGCCATCCACGAGCAGTACTTC | CASSPGAIHEQYF
many | TRBJ2-7 | TRBV10-3 | TRBD2 | TGTGCCATCAGCCCACTAGCGGGAGGGCCGGCGGAGCAGTACTTC | CAISPLAGGPAEQYF
once | TRBJ2-3 | TRBV7-2 | . | TGTGCCAGCAGCCGGAGCACAGATACGCAGTATTTT | CASSRSTDTQYF
. | TRBJ1-2 | TRBV6-5 | . | TGTGCCAGCAGGGCCGGAGAGGGAGGCTACACCTTC | CASRAGEGGYTF
. | TRBJ2-7 | TRBV5-4 | . | TGTGCCAGCAGCTTGGGTGGCCAGGGGCACGAGCAGTACTTC | CASSLGGQGHEQYF
. | TRBJ1-2 | TRBV4-3 | TRBD1 | TGCGCCAGCAGCCAACGGACAGGGAACTATGGCTACACCTTC | CASSQRTGNYGYTF
. | TRBJ1-1 | TRBV19 | . | TGTGCCAGTATTCCCCGGGTTAACACTGAAGCTTTCTTT | CASIPRVNTEAFF
once | TRBJ2-7 | TRBV6-5 | . | TGTGCCAGCAGTTATAGTCTCCCGCTCTACGAGCAGTACTTC | CASSYSLPLYEQYF
few | TRBJ2-7 | TRBV6-6 | . | TGTGCCAGCAGTTACTACGAGCAGTACTTC | CASSYYEQYF
. | TRBJ2-1 | TRBV7-9 | . | TGTGCCAGCAGCTTCGGTGGAAGCAATGAGCAGTTCTTC | CASSFGGSNEQFF
. | TRBJ2-2 | TRBV28 | . | TGTGCCAGCAGTTTAACACAGGAGCCCACCGGGGAGCTGTTTTTT | CASSLTQEPTGELFF
. | TRBJ2-3 | TRBV7-7 | TRBD2 | TGTGCTAGCTCGGGGGGGACTAGCGGCACAGATACGCAGTATTTT | CASSGGTSGTDTQYF
. | TRBJ1-1 | TRBV28 | TRBD1 | TGTGCCAGCAGTTTGTACCAGGGGGCTAACGCTGAAGCTTTCTTT | CASSLYQGANAEAFF
. | TRBJ2-5 | TRBV9 | TRBD2 | TGTGCCAGCAGTAAAGGACTAGCGGGAGTAGGAGAGACCCAGTACTTC | CASSKGLAGVGETQYF